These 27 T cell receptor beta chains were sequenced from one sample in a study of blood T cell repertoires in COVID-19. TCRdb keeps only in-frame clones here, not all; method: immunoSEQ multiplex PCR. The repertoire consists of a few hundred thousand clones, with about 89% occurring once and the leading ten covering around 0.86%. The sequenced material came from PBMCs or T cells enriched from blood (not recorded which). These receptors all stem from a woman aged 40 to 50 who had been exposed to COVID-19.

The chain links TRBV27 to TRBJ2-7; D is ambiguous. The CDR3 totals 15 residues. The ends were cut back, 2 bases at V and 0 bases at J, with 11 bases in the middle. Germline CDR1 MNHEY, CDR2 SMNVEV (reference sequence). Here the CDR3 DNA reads TGTGCCAGCAGTTTACTTTTCTCCCTCTCCTACGAGCAGTACTTC. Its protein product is CASSLLFSLSYEQYF.

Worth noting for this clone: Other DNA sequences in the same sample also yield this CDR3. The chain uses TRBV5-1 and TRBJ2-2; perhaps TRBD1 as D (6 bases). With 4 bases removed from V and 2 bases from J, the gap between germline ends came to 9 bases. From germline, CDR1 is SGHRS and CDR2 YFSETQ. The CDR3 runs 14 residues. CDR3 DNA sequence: TGCGCCAGCAGCAGGGGGAGCAACACCGGGGAGCTGTTTTTT. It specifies CASSRGSNTGELFF.

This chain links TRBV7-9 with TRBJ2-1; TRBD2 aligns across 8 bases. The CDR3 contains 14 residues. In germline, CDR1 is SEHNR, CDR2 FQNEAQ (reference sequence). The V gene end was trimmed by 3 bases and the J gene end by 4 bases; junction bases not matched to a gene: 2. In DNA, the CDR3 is TGTGCCAGCAGCTTTAGCGGGGCGTACAATGAGCAGTTCTTC. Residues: CASSFSGAYNEQFF.

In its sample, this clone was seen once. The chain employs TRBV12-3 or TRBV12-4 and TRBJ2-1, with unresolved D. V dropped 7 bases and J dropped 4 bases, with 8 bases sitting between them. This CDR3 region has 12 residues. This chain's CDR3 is CASTGSYNEQFF. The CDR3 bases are TGTGCCAGCACCGGGTCATACAATGAGCAGTTCTTC.

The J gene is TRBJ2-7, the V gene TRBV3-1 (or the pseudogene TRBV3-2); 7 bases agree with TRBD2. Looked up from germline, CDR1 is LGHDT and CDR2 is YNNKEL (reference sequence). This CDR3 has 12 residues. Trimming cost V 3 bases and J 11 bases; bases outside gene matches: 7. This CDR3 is CASSHGMTSKYF. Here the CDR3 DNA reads TGTGCCAGCAGCCACGGAATGACTAGCAAGTACTTC.

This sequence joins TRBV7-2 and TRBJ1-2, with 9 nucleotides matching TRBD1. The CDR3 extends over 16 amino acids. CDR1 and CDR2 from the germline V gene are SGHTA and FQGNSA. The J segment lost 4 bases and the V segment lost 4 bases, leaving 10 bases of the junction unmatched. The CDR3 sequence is CASSSPGQGSSYGYTF. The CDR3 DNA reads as TGTGCCAGCAGCTCGCCGGGACAGGGATCCAGCTATGGCTACACCTTC.

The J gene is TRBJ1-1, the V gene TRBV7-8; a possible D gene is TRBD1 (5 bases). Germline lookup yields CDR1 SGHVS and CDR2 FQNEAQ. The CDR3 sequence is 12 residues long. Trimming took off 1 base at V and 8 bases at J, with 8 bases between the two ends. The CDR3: CASSLGRGEAFF. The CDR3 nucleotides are TGTGCCAGCAGCTTAGGCCGGGGGGAAGCTTTCTTT.

CDR3 residues: CASSLALPGQGPNSNSPLHF. The CDR3 DNA reads as TGTGCCAGCAGCTTAGCTTTACCGGGACAGGGGCCCAATAGTAATTCACCCCTCCACTTT. The chain employs TRBV7-2 and TRBJ1-6; 10 positions match TRBD1. The trim removed 0 bases at V and 6 bases at J, leaving 14 bases unmatched. Germline CDR1 and CDR2: SGHTA and FQGNSA. The CDR3 length is 20 residues.

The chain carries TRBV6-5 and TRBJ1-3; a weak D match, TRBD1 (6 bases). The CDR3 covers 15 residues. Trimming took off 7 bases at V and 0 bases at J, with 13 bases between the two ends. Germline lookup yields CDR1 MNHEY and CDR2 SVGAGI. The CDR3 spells CASNGGRISGNTIYF. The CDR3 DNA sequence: TGTGCCAGCAACGGGGGGCGGATCTCTGGAAACACCATATATTTT.

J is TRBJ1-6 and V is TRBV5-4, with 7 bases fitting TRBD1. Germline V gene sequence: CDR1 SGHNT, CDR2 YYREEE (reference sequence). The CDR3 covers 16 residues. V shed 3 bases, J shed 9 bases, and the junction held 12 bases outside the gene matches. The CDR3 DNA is TGTGCCAGCAGCTCGTCGGGGCAGGGGGAAGGTTCACCCCTCCACTTT. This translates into CASSSSGQGEGSPLHF.

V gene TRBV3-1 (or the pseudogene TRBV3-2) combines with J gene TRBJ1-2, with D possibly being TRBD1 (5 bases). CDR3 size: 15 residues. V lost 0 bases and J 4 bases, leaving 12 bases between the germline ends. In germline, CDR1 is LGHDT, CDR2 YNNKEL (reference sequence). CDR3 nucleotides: TGTGCCAGCAGCCAAGACGCCGGACACCTCTATGGCTACACCTTC. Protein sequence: CASSQDAGHLYGYTF.

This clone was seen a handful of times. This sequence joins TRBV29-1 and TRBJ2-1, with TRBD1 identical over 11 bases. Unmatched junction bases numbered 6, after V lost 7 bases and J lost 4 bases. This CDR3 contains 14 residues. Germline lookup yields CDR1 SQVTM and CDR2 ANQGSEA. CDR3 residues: CSAGQGAGYNEQFF. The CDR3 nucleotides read TGCAGCGCCGGACAGGGGGCGGGGTACAATGAGCAGTTCTTC.

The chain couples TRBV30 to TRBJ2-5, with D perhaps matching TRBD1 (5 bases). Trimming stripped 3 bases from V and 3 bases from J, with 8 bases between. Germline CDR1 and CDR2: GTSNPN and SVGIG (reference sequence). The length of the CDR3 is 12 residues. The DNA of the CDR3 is TGTGCCTGGAGCCCCAGGGAAGAGACCCAGTACTTC. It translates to CAWSPREETQYF.

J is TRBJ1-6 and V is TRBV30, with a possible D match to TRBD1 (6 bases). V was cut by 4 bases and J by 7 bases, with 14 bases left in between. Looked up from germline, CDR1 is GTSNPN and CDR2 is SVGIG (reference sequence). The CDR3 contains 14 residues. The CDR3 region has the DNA TGTGCCTGGACCAGAGCAGGGGTCAATTCACCCCTCCACTTT. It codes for CAWTRAGVNSPLHF.

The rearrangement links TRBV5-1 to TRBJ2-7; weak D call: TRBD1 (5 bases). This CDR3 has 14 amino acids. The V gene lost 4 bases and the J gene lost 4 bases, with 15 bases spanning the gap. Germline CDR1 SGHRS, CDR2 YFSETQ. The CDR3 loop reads CASSPGQVVYEQYF. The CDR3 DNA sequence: TGCGCCAGCAGCCCTGGACAAGTAGTGTACGAGCAGTACTTC.

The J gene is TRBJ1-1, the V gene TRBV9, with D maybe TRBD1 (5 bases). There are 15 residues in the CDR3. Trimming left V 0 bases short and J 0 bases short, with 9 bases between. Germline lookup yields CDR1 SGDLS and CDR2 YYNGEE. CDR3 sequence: CASSVVGAMNTEAFF. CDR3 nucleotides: TGTGCCAGCAGCGTAGTTGGGGCAATGAACACTGAAGCTTTCTTT.

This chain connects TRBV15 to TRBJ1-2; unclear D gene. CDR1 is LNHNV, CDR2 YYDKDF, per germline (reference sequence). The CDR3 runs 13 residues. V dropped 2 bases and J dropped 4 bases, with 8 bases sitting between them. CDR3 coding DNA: TGTGCCACCAGCAGATCCTCTTCCTATGGCTACACCTTC. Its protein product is CATSRSSSYGYTF.

The DNA of the CDR3 is TGTGCCAGCAGCTCGAGAAGGACAGCTGAAGCTTTCTTT. Translation: CASSSRRTAEAFF. V and J are TRBV11-3 and TRBJ1-1; D is perhaps TRBD1 (6 bases). CDR3 size: 13 residues. Germline assignment: CDR1 SGHNT and CDR2 YENEEA. The V and J ends lost 4 bases and 6 bases respectively, with 12 bases between them.

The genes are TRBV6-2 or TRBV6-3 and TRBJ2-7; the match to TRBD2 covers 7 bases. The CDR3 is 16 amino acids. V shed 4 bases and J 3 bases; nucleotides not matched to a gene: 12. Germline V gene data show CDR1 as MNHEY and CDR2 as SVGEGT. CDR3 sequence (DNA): TGTGCCAGCAGTTCTGTAAGGGGCGGGGGAAACTACGAGCAGTACTTC. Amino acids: CASSSVRGGGNYEQYF.

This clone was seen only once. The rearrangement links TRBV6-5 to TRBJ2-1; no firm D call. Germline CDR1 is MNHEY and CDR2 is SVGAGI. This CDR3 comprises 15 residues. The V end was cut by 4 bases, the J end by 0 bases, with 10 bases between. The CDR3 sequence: CASSSTHSSYNEQFF. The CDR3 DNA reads TGTGCCAGCAGTTCGACACACTCCTCCTACAATGAGCAGTTCTTC.

CDR3 nucleotides: TGTGCCAGCAGCCCCCAGACTAGCGGGGACGAGCAGTACTTC. It is translated as CASSPQTSGDEQYF. This chain uses TRBV7-8 with TRBJ2-7; TRBD2 agrees at 11 bases. The V gene's germline CDR1 is SGHVS and CDR2 FQNEAQ. Trimming at V came to 5 bases and at J to 5 bases, leaving 5 bases not matched to a gene. The CDR3 is made up of 14 amino acids.

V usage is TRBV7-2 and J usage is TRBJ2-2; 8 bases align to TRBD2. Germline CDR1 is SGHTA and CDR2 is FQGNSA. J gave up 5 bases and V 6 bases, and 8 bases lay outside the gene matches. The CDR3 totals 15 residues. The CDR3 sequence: CASRGLEGLTGELFF. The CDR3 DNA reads TGTGCCAGCAGGGGACTAGAGGGGTTAACCGGGGAGCTGTTTTTT.

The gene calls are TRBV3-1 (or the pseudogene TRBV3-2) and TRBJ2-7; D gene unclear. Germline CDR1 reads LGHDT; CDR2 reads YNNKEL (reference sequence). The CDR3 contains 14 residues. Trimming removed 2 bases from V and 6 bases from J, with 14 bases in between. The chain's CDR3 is CASSQNSFASEQYF. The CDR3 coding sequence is TGTGCCAGCAGCCAAAATTCGTTTGCTAGCGAGCAGTACTTC.

The CDR3 region is CASSLYVLGTGNSPLHF. CDR3 DNA sequence: TGTGCCAGCAGCTTGTATGTACTTGGGACAGGGAATTCACCCCTCCACTTT. The rearrangement uses TRBV5-6 and TRBJ1-6; TRBD1 agrees at 9 bases. Looked up from germline, CDR1 is SGHDT and CDR2 is YYEEEE. V lost 1 base, J lost 7 bases, and 9 bases stayed unmatched. This CDR3 is 17 amino acids long.

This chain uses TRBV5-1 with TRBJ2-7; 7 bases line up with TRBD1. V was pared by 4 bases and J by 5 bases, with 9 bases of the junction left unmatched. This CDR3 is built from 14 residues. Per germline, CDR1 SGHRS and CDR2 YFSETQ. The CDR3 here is CASSHRTGRDEQYF. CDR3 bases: TGCGCCAGCAGCCACCGGACAGGACGAGACGAGCAGTACTTC.

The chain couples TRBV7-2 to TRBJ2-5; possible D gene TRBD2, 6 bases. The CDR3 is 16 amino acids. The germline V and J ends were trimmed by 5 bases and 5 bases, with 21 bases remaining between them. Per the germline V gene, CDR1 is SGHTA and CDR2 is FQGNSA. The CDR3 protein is CASSPRVAASLETQYF. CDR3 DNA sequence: TGTGCCAGCAGCCCCCGGGTAGCGGCCTCGTTGGAGACCCAGTACTTC. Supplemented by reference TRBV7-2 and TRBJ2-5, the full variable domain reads GAGVSQSPSNKVTEKGKDVELRCDPISGHTALYWYRQSLGQGLEFLIYFQGNSAPDKSGLPSDRFSAERTGGSVSTLTIQRTQQEDSAVYLCASSPRVAASLETQYFGPGTRLLVL.

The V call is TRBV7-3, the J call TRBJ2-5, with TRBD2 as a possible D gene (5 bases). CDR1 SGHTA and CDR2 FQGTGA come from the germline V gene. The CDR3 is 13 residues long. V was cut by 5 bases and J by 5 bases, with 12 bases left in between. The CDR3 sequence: CASSPGTGETQYF. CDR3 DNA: TGTGCCAGCAGCCCGGGTACGGGGGAGACCCAGTACTTC.